Below, 22 T cell receptor beta chains from the same sample are listed, as sequenced in a study of blood T cell repertoires in COVID-19. Profiling relied on immunoSEQ multiplex PCR, and the TCRdb table lists in-frame clones only, not all of them. The sample comprises around 200,000 clones, roughly 84% of which are singletons, and 15% to 20% rests with the top ten. The specimen sequenced was peripheral blood. Source of these receptors: a person aged 65 to 85 with COVID-19, enrolled during active disease.

The chain couples TRBV7-8 to TRBJ2-4; TRBD2 might be the D (6 bases). Germline V lookup: CDR1 SGHVS, CDR2 FQNEAQ. This CDR3 spans 17 amino acids. Trimming removed 2 bases from V and 0 bases from J, with 14 bases in between. For the CDR3, the DNA is TGTGCCAGCAGCTTATCTGCGGGGAGCCTAGCCAAAAACATTCAGTACTTC. Translated, it gives CASSLSAGSLAKNIQYF.

V usage is TRBV18 and J usage is TRBJ1-6, with 8 bases that match TRBD1. Germline V gene data show CDR1 as KGHSH and CDR2 as LQKENI. V dropped 3 bases and J dropped 7; count of bases not matched to a gene: 2. This CDR3 spans 14 amino acids. CDR3 residues: CASSPGTGNSPLHF. As DNA, the CDR3 is TGTGCCAGCTCACCCGGGACAGGAAATTCACCCCTCCACTTT.

The chain is built from TRBV5-6 and TRBJ1-2, with 7 bases matching TRBD1. Germline CDR1 and CDR2: SGHDT and YYEEEE. V lost 0 bases and J lost 4; bases outside the gene matches: 3. The CDR3 has 14 amino acids. The CDR3 nucleotides read TGTGCCAGCAGCTTGGGGGACAGAGTCTATGGCTACACCTTC. Translated, it gives CASSLGDRVYGYTF.

The gene calls are TRBV30 and TRBJ2-5; 12 bases map to TRBD1. CDR1 and CDR2 (germline): GTSNPN, SVGIG (reference sequence). V shed 1 base, J shed 2 bases, and the junction held 8 bases outside the gene matches. The CDR3 sequence is 17 residues long. CDR3 bases: TGTGCCTGGAGTGCGGGGACAGGGGGCTTTCGACAAGAGACCCAGTACTTC. Translation: CAWSAGTGGFRQETQYF.

V usage is TRBV11-2 and J usage is TRBJ1-6; 7 nucleotides agree with TRBD1. Germline CDR1 reads SGHAT; CDR2 reads FQNNGV. Trimming at V came to 2 bases and at J to 9 bases, leaving 13 bases not matched to a gene. The CDR3 is 17 amino acids. The CDR3 here is CASSLHGTVFSGSPLHF. The DNA of the CDR3 is TGTGCCAGCAGCTTACATGGGACAGTTTTTTCTGGTTCACCCCTCCACTTT.

This clone was seen a handful of times. This chain links TRBV7-8 with TRBJ1-5, with D perhaps matching TRBD1 (5 bases). The CDR3 consists of 13 residues. The germline V gene has CDR1 SGHVS and CDR2 FQNEAQ. V gave up 4 bases and J gave up 7 bases, with 11 bases separating them. Written as DNA, the CDR3 is TGTGCCAGCAGCTCAGGAGGGGTCCAGCCCCAGCATTTT. This gives the protein CASSSGGVQPQHF. Full variable domain (missing parts from reference TRBV7-8 and TRBJ1-5): GAGVSQSPRYKVAKRGQDVALRCDPISGHVSLFWYQQALGQGPEFLTYFQNEAQLDKSGLPSDRFFAERPEGSVSTLKIQRTQQEDSAVYLCASSSGGVQPQHFGDGTRLSIL.

The chain links TRBV28 to TRBJ1-2, with D perhaps matching TRBD1 (5 bases). This CDR3 contains 14 residues. The ends were cut back, 2 bases at V and 6 bases at J, with 13 bases in the middle. Germline loops: CDR1 MDHEN, CDR2 SYDVKM. CDR3: CASSLVVRVHGYTF. The CDR3 nucleotides read TGTGCCAGCAGTTTAGTGGTCAGGGTACATGGCTACACCTTC.

The chain recombines TRBV7-6 with TRBJ1-1; tentative D call: TRBD1 (5 bases). V was pared by 4 bases and J by 0 bases, with 15 bases between. The CDR3 loop spans 16 amino acids. The germline V gene has CDR1 SGHVS and CDR2 FNYEAQ. CDR3 in amino acids: CASSSRVGGVNTEAFF. The CDR3 bases are TGTGCCAGCAGCTCCCGCGTAGGAGGGGTGAACACTGAAGCTTTCTTT.

The rearrangement uses TRBV6-1 and TRBJ1-1, with a weak D call TRBD1 (6 bases). Germline CDR1 MNHNS, CDR2 SASEGT. V lost 3 bases and J 0 bases, leaving 17 bases between the germline ends. The CDR3 runs to 17 residues. The CDR3 region is CASSDEVRGLVNTEAFF. Here the CDR3 DNA reads TGTGCCAGCAGTGATGAGGTCAGGGGTTTGGTGAACACTGAAGCTTTCTTT.

V is TRBV7-2 and J is TRBJ2-5, with 7 positions matching TRBD2. CDR3 length: 15 amino acids. V was clipped by 6 bases and J by 1 base; unmatched bases: 8. Germline V gene sequence: CDR1 SGHTA, CDR2 FQGNSA. In DNA form, the CDR3 reads TGTGCCAGCAGGTCCCGGGGAGGGATCCAAGAGACCCAGTACTTC. It is translated as CASRSRGGIQETQYF.

The V call is TRBV9, the J call TRBJ2-2; TRBD2 matches at 12 bases. The CDR3 length is 20 residues. Trimming at V came to 0 bases and at J to 6 bases, leaving 15 bases not matched to a gene. CDR1 is SGDLS and CDR2 is YYNGEE in the germline V gene. CDR3 sequence reads: CASSVGVGLSASGRAGELFF. CDR3 nucleotide sequence: TGTGCCAGCAGCGTAGGCGTGGGGCTTTCGGCTAGCGGGAGGGCCGGGGAGCTGTTTTTT.

J is TRBJ2-1 and V is TRBV19; weak D call: TRBD2 (6 bases). This CDR3 region has 13 residues. V gave up 6 bases and J gave up 6 bases, with 12 bases separating them. Germline V lookup: CDR1 LNHDA, CDR2 SQIVND (reference sequence). CDR3 amino acids: CASRPLASNEQFF. For the CDR3, the DNA is TGTGCCAGTAGACCACTAGCCTCCAATGAGCAGTTCTTC. The variable domain in full, completed from reference TRBV19 and TRBJ2-1, reads DGGITQSPKYLFRKEGQNVTLSCEQNLNHDAMYWYRQDPGQGLRLIYYSQIVNDFQKGDIAEGYSVSREKKESFPLTVTSAQKNPTAFYLCASRPLASNEQFFGPGTRLTVL.

The chain uses TRBV5-6 and TRBJ2-5, with TRBD2 matching over 10 bases. CDR1 and CDR2 (germline): SGHDT, YYEEEE. J lost 4 bases, V lost 2 bases, and 5 bases had no gene match. This CDR3 contains 15 residues. CDR3 protein: CASSFSVAGGETQYF. Here the CDR3 DNA reads TGTGCCAGCAGCTTTAGTGTAGCGGGAGGAGAGACCCAGTACTTC.

The chain recombines TRBV7-2 with TRBJ1-2; D gene ambiguous. This CDR3 region has 13 residues. Germline-derived CDR1 and CDR2 are SGHTA and FQGNSA. Trimming pared 2 bases from V and 7 bases from J, leaving 11 bases between. CDR3 protein: CASSLSNMAGYTF. The DNA of the CDR3 is TGTGCCAGCAGCTTAAGTAATATGGCTGGCTACACCTTC. The full variable domain, completed using reference TRBV7-2 and TRBJ1-2, is GAGVSQSPSNKVTEKGKDVELRCDPISGHTALYWYRQSLGQGLEFLIYFQGNSAPDKSGLPSDRFSAERTGGSVSTLTIQRTQQEDSAVYLCASSLSNMAGYTFGSGTRLTVV.

V gene TRBV5-1 combines with J gene TRBJ2-2; 13 bases are shared with TRBD2. Germline V CDR1 and CDR2: SGHRS, YFSETQ. The CDR3 is 16 amino acids. The J segment lost 7 bases and the V segment lost 4 bases, leaving 7 bases of the junction unmatched. Here the CDR3 DNA reads TGCGCCAGCAGCCCAGGACTAGCGGGAGTTGTCGGGGAGCTGTTTTTT. Amino acid sequence: CASSPGLAGVVGELFF.

This clone was seen a handful of times. This chain uses TRBV13 with TRBJ2-4; 8 bases are a match to TRBD2. Losses at the gene ends were 6 bases for V and 7 bases for J; bases not matched to a gene: 11. The germline CDR1 and CDR2 sequences are PRHDT and FYEKMQ (reference sequence). This CDR3 is built from 15 residues. CDR3 in amino acids: CASSRRGGGRNIQYF. As DNA, the CDR3 is TGTGCCAGCAGTAGGCGCGGGGGCGGGAGGAACATTCAGTACTTC.

The table lists this clone with a count of one. The chain couples TRBV27 to TRBJ2-7, with 9 positions matching TRBD2. Trimming removed 5 bases from V and 4 bases from J; junction bases left unmatched: 9. Germline loops: CDR1 MNHEY, CDR2 SMNVEV (reference sequence). This CDR3 is built from 15 residues. The CDR3 DNA reads TGTGCCAGCAGTCAATATAGCGGGAGCTCGTACGAGCAGTACTTC. Protein product: CASSQYSGSSYEQYF.

V usage is TRBV7-9 and J usage is TRBJ2-5; 7 bases match TRBD1. There are 12 residues in the CDR3. Germline V CDR1 and CDR2: SEHNR, FQNEAQ (reference sequence). Losses at the gene ends were 7 bases for V and 5 bases for J; bases not matched to a gene: 4. The CDR3 region is CASTQGMETQYF. DNA of the CDR3: TGTGCCAGCACACAGGGGATGGAGACCCAGTACTTC.

A single count supports this clone. The genes are TRBV2 and TRBJ1-2; maybe TRBD1 (6 bases). CDR1 is SNHLY and CDR2 is FYNNEI in the germline V gene. V was pared by 11 bases and J by 4 bases, with 20 bases between. There are 14 residues in the CDR3. The CDR3 DNA follows: TGTGCCGGCCGGGGAGCAGGGGATGCCTATGGCTACACCTTC. Its translation: CAGRGAGDAYGYTF.

The chain joins TRBV27 to TRBJ2-2, with 9 positions matching TRBD2. Germline assignment: CDR1 MNHEY and CDR2 SMNVEV (reference sequence). Unmatched junction bases numbered 6, after V lost 3 bases and J lost 7 bases. The length of the CDR3 is 15 residues. This CDR3 reads CASSLLAGIGGELFF. CDR3 sequence (DNA): TGTGCCAGCAGTTTGCTAGCGGGGATTGGCGGGGAGCTGTTTTTT.

The V and J genes are TRBV6-5 and TRBJ2-7; possibly TRBD2 for D (5 bases). Germline V gives CDR1 MNHEY, CDR2 SVGAGI. The CDR3 extends over 15 amino acids. V was pared by 8 bases and J by 4 bases, with 21 bases between. CDR3 amino acids: CASGRSDGGLYEQYF. CDR3 sequence (DNA): TGTGCCAGCGGAAGATCGGACGGAGGTTTGTACGAGCAGTACTTC.

This clone has only a few counts. V usage is TRBV6-2 or TRBV6-3 and J usage is TRBJ2-1; 9 nucleotides align to TRBD1. The junction had 10 bases not matched to a gene; V was cut back by 5 bases and J by 8 bases. CDR3 size: 15 residues. Germline CDR1 and CDR2: MNHEY and SVGEGT. DNA of the CDR3: TGTGCCAGCAGTAGGGCCGGGACAGGGCTCGATGAGCAGTTCTTC. Translating it yields CASSRAGTGLDEQFF.